Presented here are 25 T cell receptor beta chains from one specimen sequenced in a study of cytomegalovirus exposure and HLA in healthy donors. Primers included in the PCR were 60 Vbeta and 13 Jbeta primers. TCRdb keeps only in-frame clones here, not all; method: immunoSEQ multiplex PCR. This table lists around 57,000 clones. The sequenced sample consisted of PBMCs. Source of these receptors: a woman in her forties or fifties in good health and CMV-seropositive.

This chain uses TRBV2 with TRBJ2-7, with a weak D call TRBD1 (6 bases). Germline lookup yields CDR1 SNHLY and CDR2 FYNNEI. The CDR3 has 14 amino acids. Trimming stripped 9 bases from V and 2 bases from J, with 17 bases between. The CDR3 DNA reads TGTGCCAGTTCGATCCGACAGGTGGCCTACGAGCAGTACTTC. Translating it yields CASSIRQVAYEQYF.

The chain employs TRBV29-1 and TRBJ2-1; the match to TRBD2 covers 13 bases. J was trimmed by 6 bases and V by 3 bases; bases with no gene match: 5. Germline values: CDR1 SQVTM, CDR2 ANQGSEA. The CDR3 length is 15 residues. CDR3 loop: CSVDKGLAGINEQFF. DNA for the CDR3: TGCAGCGTTGATAAGGGACTAGCGGGAATCAATGAGCAGTTCTTC.

CDR3 in amino acids: CASSQGLAGIVDTQYF. Written as DNA, the CDR3 is TGTGCCAGCAGTCAGGGACTAGCGGGAATAGTAGATACGCAGTATTTT. V usage is TRBV28 and J usage is TRBJ2-3, with TRBD2 matching over 13 bases. Germline V gene lookup returns CDR1 MDHEN and CDR2 SYDVKM. The CDR3 has 16 residues. The ends lost 5 bases at V and 5 bases at J; junction bases unmatched: 7.

The rearrangement uses TRBV19 and TRBJ1-6; D gene ambiguous. The CDR3 length is 14 residues. Germline values: CDR1 LNHDA, CDR2 SQIVND (reference sequence). V lost 5 bases and J 5 bases, leaving 10 bases between the germline ends. The CDR3 DNA follows: TGTGCCAGTAGTGGACTGTTAGATAATTCACCCCTCCACTTT. This codes for CASSGLLDNSPLHF.

The V gene is TRBV19, the J gene TRBJ1-1, with 7 bases fitting TRBD1. The J segment lost 0 bases and the V segment lost 5 bases, leaving 9 bases of the junction unmatched. CDR1 is LNHDA, CDR2 SQIVND, per germline (reference sequence). The CDR3 covers 16 residues. The CDR3 spells CASSPTGDVMNTEAFF. CDR3 sequence (DNA): TGTGCCAGTAGTCCCACAGGGGATGTCATGAACACTGAAGCTTTCTTT.

V gene TRBV6-5 combines with J gene TRBJ1-2, with 7 bases matching TRBD1. This CDR3 is 12 amino acids long. V gave up 6 bases and J gave up 9 bases; unmatched junction bases: 7. CDR1 and CDR2 from the germline V gene are MNHEY and SVGAGI. The CDR3 loop reads CASRKTGQSYTF. The DNA of the CDR3 is TGTGCCAGCAGGAAGACAGGGCAAAGCTACACCTTC.

The V gene is TRBV18, the J gene TRBJ1-5, with 10 nucleotides matching TRBD1. From germline, CDR1 is KGHSH and CDR2 LQKENI. The CDR3 totals 15 residues. With V trimmed by 3 bases and J by 2 bases, 1 base remained unmatched. The CDR3: CASSPGTGGNQPQHF. The CDR3 region has the DNA TGTGCCAGCTCACCCGGGACAGGGGGCAATCAGCCCCAGCATTTT.

The chain is built from TRBV5-4 and TRBJ2-1; TRBD2 matches 12 bases. The CDR3 consists of 15 residues. Germline loops: CDR1 SGHNT, CDR2 YYREEE (reference sequence). The J segment lost 6 bases and the V segment lost 2 bases, leaving 3 bases of the junction unmatched. CDR3 protein: CASSLLAGGVNEQFF. The CDR3 coding sequence is TGTGCCAGCAGCTTACTAGCGGGAGGAGTCAATGAGCAGTTCTTC.

The chain combines TRBV14 with TRBJ1-1; D is unclear. The CDR3 runs 13 residues. Germline CDR1 is SGHDN and CDR2 is FVKESK. V was shortened by 4 bases and J by 3 bases, with 9 bases between the two germline ends. The CDR3 loop is CASSLVEHTEAFF. The CDR3 nucleotides are TGTGCCAGCAGCCTCGTGGAGCACACTGAAGCTTTCTTT.

The V and J genes are TRBV6-5 and TRBJ2-1; TRBD2 might be the D (7 bases). There are 14 residues in the CDR3. Looked up from germline, CDR1 is MNHEY and CDR2 is SVGAGI. Trimming left V 7 bases short and J 1 base short, with 11 bases between. The DNA of the CDR3 is TGTGCCAGCAAAGGGGGGGGATCCTACAATGAGCAGTTCTTC. Protein sequence: CASKGGGSYNEQFF.

The V and J genes are TRBV7-8 and TRBJ1-1; 9 nucleotides line up with TRBD1. Germline values: CDR1 SGHVS, CDR2 FQNEAQ. The CDR3 is 16 residues long. V shed 5 bases and J 1 base; nucleotides not matched to a gene: 8. CDR3 region: CASSPGQGRGNTEAFF. The CDR3 bases are TGTGCCAGCAGCCCCGGACAGGGGAGGGGGAACACTGAAGCTTTCTTT.

This sequence joins TRBV27 and TRBJ2-3; 7 bases agree with TRBD2. This CDR3 has 16 residues. The germline CDR1 and CDR2 sequences are MNHEY and SMNVEV (reference sequence). J lost 2 bases, V lost 4 bases, and 9 bases had no gene match. The CDR3 is CASSSRLAVVTDTQYF. CDR3 in DNA: TGTGCCAGCAGTTCTAGACTAGCAGTAGTCACAGATACGCAGTATTTT.

The V gene is TRBV6-5, the J gene TRBJ2-6; no clear D gene. The germline V gene has CDR1 MNHEY and CDR2 SVGAGI. V dropped 4 bases and J dropped 4 bases, with 8 bases sitting between them. This CDR3 contains 14 residues. The CDR3 nucleotides read TGTGCCAGCAGTTTCTCCGGGGGGGCCAACGTCCTGACTTTC. Its protein product is CASSFSGGANVLTF.

The chain is built from TRBV6-5 and TRBJ1-1; a possible D gene is TRBD1 (6 bases). Germline lookup yields CDR1 MNHEY and CDR2 SVGAGI. The CDR3 spans 16 residues. V was pared by 2 bases and J by 1 base, with 14 bases between. CDR3 in amino acids: CASSYGTGTTNTEAFF. The CDR3 DNA reads TGTGCCAGCAGTTACGGGACCGGGACAACGAACACTGAAGCTTTCTTT.

The chain employs TRBV27 and TRBJ2-7; 8 bases match TRBD1. The CDR3 length is 15 residues. Germline V CDR1 and CDR2: MNHEY, SMNVEV (reference sequence). V shed 4 bases and J 4 bases; nucleotides not matched to a gene: 9. The chain's CDR3 is CASSWRDRSPYEQYF. The DNA of the CDR3 is TGTGCCAGCAGTTGGAGGGACAGGTCCCCATACGAGCAGTACTTC.

DNA for the CDR3: TGCGCCAGCAGTGAGCTGAGAAATGGCTACACCTTC. Its protein product is CASSELRNGYTF. The V gene is TRBV10-2, the J gene TRBJ1-2; D unclear. There are 12 residues in the CDR3. V was shortened by 2 bases and J by 6 bases, with 7 bases between the two germline ends. The germline V gene encodes CDR1 WSHSY and CDR2 SAAADI.

The rearrangement links TRBV6-6 to TRBJ1-5, with a possible D match to TRBD1 (6 bases). The V gene lost 8 bases and the J gene lost 1 base, with 15 bases spanning the gap. From germline, CDR1 is MNHNY and CDR2 SVGAGI (reference sequence). CDR3 length: 15 residues. CDR3 sequence (DNA): TGTGCCAGCGCCCGCCGAGACAGGAGCAATCAGCCCCAGCATTTT. Translating gives CASARRDRSNQPQHF.

The chain recombines TRBV11-2 with TRBJ2-5; unclear D gene. CDR3 length equals 14 residues. Per germline, CDR1 SGHAT and CDR2 FQNNGV. V dropped 6 bases and J dropped 1 base, with 12 bases sitting between them. CDR3 in amino acids: CASSILNFQETQYF. Here the CDR3 DNA reads TGTGCCAGCAGTATACTTAATTTCCAAGAGACCCAGTACTTC.

This chain joins TRBV29-1 and TRBJ1-1; the D gene is possibly TRBD1 (6 bases). From germline, CDR1 is SQVTM and CDR2 ANQGSEA. The CDR3 sequence is 11 residues long. This CDR3 reads CSQGRNTEAFF. CDR3 bases: TGCAGTCAGGGGCGAAACACTGAAGCTTTCTTT. Filled out from reference TRBV29-1 and TRBJ1-1, the complete variable domain reads SAVISQKPSRDICQRGTSLTIQCQVDSQVTMMFWYRQQPGQSLTLIATANQGSEATYESGFVIDKFPISRPNLTFSTLTVSNMSPEDSSIYLCSQGRNTEAFFGQGTRLTVV.

This chain links TRBV5-1 with TRBJ2-2, with 8 bases lining up with TRBD2. There are 17 residues in the CDR3. Germline V CDR1 and CDR2: SGHRS, YFSETQ. Trimming at V came to 0 bases and at J to 3 bases, leaving 7 bases not matched to a gene. CDR3 amino acids: CASSLGAGGGYTGELFF. CDR3 nucleotide sequence: TGCGCCAGCAGCTTGGGTGCGGGAGGAGGTTACACCGGGGAGCTGTTTTTT.

The rearrangement joins TRBV7-6 to TRBJ2-5, with 14 bases that match TRBD2. Trimming removed 3 bases from V and 2 bases from J; junction bases left unmatched: 2. This CDR3 spans 16 amino acids. Germline V gene sequence: CDR1 SGHVS, CDR2 FNYEAQ. The CDR3 DNA is TGTGCCAGCAGCTTGGGACTAGCGGGGGTACAAGAGACCCAGTACTTC. Translated, it gives CASSLGLAGVQETQYF.

DNA for the CDR3: TGTGCCAGCAAATTGGGGGCCCTGAACACTGAAGCTTTCTTT. This sequence encodes CASKLGALNTEAFF. This chain connects TRBV2 to TRBJ1-1; D perhaps matches TRBD1 (6 bases). The germline V gene encodes CDR1 SNHLY and CDR2 FYNNEI. The CDR3 extends over 14 amino acids. V lost 7 bases and J 0 bases, leaving 12 bases between the germline ends.

The genes are TRBV28 and TRBJ2-3, with TRBD2 identical over 7 bases. This CDR3 is built from 16 residues. From germline, CDR1 is MDHEN and CDR2 SYDVKM. The V segment lost 2 bases and the J segment 2 bases; nucleotides outside the gene matches: 7. As DNA, the CDR3 is TGTGCCAGCAGTTTAGCGGGAGCGGGGATCACAGATACGCAGTATTTT. It translates to CASSLAGAGITDTQYF.

V is TRBV7-3 and J is TRBJ2-2; the D is unclear. Trimming left V 3 bases short and J 1 base short, with 3 bases between. CDR3 length: 13 residues. The germline CDR1 and CDR2 sequences are SGHTA and FQGTGA. The CDR3 protein is CASSFKNTGELFF. CDR3 bases: TGTGCCAGCAGCTTTAAGAACACCGGGGAGCTGTTTTTT.

The chain links TRBV19 to TRBJ2-2; D possibly corresponds to TRBD1 (8 bases). The V and J ends lost 6 bases and 6 bases respectively, with 20 bases between them. The CDR3 is made up of 16 amino acids. Looked up from germline, CDR1 is LNHDA and CDR2 is SQIVND (reference sequence). CDR3 loop: CASRPRGTGFSGELFF. The CDR3, as DNA: TGTGCCAGTAGACCGCGGGGGACAGGTTTTTCCGGGGAGCTGTTTTTT.